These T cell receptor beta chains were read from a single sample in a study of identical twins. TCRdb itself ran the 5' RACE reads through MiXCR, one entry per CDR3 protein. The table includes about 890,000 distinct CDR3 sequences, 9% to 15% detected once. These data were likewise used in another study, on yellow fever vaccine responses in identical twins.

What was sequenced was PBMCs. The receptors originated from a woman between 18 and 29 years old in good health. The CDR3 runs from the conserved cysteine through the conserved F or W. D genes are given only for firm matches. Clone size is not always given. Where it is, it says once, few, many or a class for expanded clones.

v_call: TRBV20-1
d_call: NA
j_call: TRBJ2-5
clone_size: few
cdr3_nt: TGCAGTGCTAGAGATCGGACCCGTGTTCGAACAGAGACCCAGTACTTC
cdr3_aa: CSARDRTRVRTETQYF

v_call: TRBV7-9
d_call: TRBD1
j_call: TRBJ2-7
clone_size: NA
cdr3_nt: TGTGCCAGCAGCTTTCCGGGACAGGGGCCAACCTACGAGCAGTACTTC
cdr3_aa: CASSFPGQGPTYEQYF

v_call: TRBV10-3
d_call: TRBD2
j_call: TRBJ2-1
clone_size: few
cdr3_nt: TGTGCCATCAGTGAGACCCTAGCGGGGGGTTACAATGAGCAGTTCTTC
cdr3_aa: CAISETLAGGYNEQFF

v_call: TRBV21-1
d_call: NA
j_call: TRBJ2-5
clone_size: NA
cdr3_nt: TGTGCCAGCAGCATTTCCGAAGGTCGGGAGACCCAGTACTTC
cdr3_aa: CASSISEGRETQYF

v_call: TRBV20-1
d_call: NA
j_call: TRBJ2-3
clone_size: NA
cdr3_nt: TGCAGTGCACAACTGCTTCGGGGGGCCCCCACAGATACGCTGTATTTT
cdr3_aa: CSAQLLRGAPTDTLYF

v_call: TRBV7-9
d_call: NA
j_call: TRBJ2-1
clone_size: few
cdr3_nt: TGTGCCAGCAGCTCCCGCCTGCGTACCGGTAATGAGCAGTTCTTC
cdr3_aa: CASSSRLRTGNEQFF

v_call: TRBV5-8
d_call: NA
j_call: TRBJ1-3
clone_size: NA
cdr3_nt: TGTGCCAGCAGCCGTGACAAATTCGACATCTCTGGAAACACCATATATTTT
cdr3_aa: CASSRDKFDISGNTIYF

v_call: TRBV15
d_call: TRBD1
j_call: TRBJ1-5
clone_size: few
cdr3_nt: TGTGCCACCAGATCGGGACAGGGCGGATCATCTAGCAATCAGCCCCAGCATTTT
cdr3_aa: CATRSGQGGSSSNQPQHF

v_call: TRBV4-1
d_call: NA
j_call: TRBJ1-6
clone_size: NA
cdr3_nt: TGCGCCAGCAGCCAAGATTACAGGACGGATTCACCCCTCCACTTT
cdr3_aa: CASSQDYRTDSPLHF

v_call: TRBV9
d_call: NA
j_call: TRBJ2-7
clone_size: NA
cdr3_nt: TGTGCCAGCAGCGTAGACGAGGGGAGCCTCTACGAGCAGTACTTC
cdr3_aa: CASSVDEGSLYEQYF

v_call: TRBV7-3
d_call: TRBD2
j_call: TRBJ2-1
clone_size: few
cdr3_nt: TGTGCCAGCAGCCAGACTAGCGGGGTCTACAATGAGCAGTTCTTC
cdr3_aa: CASSQTSGVYNEQFF

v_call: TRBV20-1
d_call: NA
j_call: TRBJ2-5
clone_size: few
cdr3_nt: TGCAGTGCTAGGGGGAGATCGGGCAAAACCAAGACCCAGTACTTC
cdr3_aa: CSARGRSGKTKTQYF

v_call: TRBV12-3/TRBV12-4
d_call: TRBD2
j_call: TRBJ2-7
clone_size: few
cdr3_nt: TGTGCCAGCAGTTCAAACGGACTAGCGGGAGTCCCCTACGAGCAGTACTTC
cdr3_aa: CASSSNGLAGVPYEQYF

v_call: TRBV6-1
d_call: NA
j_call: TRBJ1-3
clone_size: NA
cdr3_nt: TGTGCCAGCAGTGAACAAGTCGGGAGCTCTGGAAACACCATATATTTT
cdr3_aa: CASSEQVGSSGNTIYF

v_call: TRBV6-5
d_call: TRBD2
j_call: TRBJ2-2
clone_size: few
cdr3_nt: TGTGCCAGCAGTTACTCTCCGGGACTAGCGGCTACCGGGGAGCTGTTTTTT
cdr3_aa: CASSYSPGLAATGELFF

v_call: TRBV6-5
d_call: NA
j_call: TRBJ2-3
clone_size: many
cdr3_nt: TGTGCACTCGGGCAGGAGGGATATACGCAGTATTTT
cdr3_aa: CALGQEGYTQYF

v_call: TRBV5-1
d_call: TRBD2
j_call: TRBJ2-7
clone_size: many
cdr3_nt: TGCGCCAGCAGCTTGGGACTAGCGGGAGAGGGCGAGCAGTACTTC
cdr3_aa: CASSLGLAGEGEQYF

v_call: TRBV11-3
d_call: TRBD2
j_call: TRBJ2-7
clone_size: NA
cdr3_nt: TGTGCCAGCAGCTTAGTGGGGACTAGCGGGCGTTACGAGCAGTACTTC
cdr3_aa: CASSLVGTSGRYEQYF

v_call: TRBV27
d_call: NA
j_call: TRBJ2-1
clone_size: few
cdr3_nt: TGTGCCAGCAGGGGACCCGTGGCGGGATCGAGCTCCTACAATGAGCAGTTCTTC
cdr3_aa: CASRGPVAGSSSYNEQFF

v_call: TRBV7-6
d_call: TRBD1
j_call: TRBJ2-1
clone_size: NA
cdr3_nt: TGTGCCAGCAGCTTAGACCCGGGGACAGCGGCTTTCAATGAGCAGTTCTTC
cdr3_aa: CASSLDPGTAAFNEQFF

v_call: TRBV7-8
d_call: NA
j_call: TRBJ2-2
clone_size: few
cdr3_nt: TGTGCCAGCAGCTTAGTCGGCACCTCATTGTGGACCGGGGAGCTGTTTTTT
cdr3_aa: CASSLVGTSLWTGELFF

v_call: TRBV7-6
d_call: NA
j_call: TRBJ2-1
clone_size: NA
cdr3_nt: TGTGCCAGCAGCTTAGCGGCCGGCCCTAATAGGCAGTTCTTC
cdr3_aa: CASSLAAGPNRQFF

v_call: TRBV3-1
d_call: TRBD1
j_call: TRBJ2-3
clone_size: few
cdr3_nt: TGTGCCAGCAGCCTCGGGACAGGGGTGAACACAGATACGCAGTATTTT
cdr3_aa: CASSLGTGVNTDTQYF

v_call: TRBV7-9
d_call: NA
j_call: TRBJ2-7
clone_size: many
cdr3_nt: TGTGCCAGCAGTCCACTGCAGGGCTACGAGCAGTACTTC
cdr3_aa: CASSPLQGYEQYF

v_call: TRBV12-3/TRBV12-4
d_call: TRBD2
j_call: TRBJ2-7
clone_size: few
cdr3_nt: TGTGCCAGCAGTTCGGGACTAGCGGGAGGTTTTTACGAGCAGTACTTC
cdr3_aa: CASSSGLAGGFYEQYF

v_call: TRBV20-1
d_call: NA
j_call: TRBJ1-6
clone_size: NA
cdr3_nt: TGCAGTGCTGCACAGGGACCCCGTCTAAGTTCACCCCTCCACTTT
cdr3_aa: CSAAQGPRLSSPLHF

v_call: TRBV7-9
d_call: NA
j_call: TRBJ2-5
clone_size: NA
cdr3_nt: TGTGCCAGCACCTCATTGGCCCAAGAGACCCAGTACTTC
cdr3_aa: CASTSLAQETQYF

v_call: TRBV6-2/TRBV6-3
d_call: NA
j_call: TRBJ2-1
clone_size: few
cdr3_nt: TGTGCCAGCAGTTTCCCGACAGGCTTGATCGGCTCCTACAATGAGCAGTTCTTC
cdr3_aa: CASSFPTGLIGSYNEQFF

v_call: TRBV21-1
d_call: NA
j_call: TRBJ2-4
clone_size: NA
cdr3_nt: TGTGCCAGCCCCCGTAAACCAGCCAAAAACATTCAGTACTTC
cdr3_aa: CASPRKPAKNIQYF

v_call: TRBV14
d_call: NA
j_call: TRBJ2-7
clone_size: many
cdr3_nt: TGTGCCAGCAGCCAAGTACCTTCCTACGAGCAGTACTTC
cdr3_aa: CASSQVPSYEQYF

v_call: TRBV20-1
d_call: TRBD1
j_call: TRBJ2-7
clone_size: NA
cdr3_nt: TGCAGTGCTACACGCCGGGACAGGGAGGGCTACGAGCAGTACTTC
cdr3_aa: CSATRRDREGYEQYF

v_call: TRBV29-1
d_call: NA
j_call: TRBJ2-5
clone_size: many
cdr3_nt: TGCAGCGTTACGGCGGACAGCCAAGAGACCCAGTACTTC
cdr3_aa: CSVTADSQETQYF

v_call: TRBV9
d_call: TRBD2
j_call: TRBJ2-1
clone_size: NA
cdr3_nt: TGTGCCAGCAGCGTAGTAGGCGGGGGGGGCTCCTACAATGAGCAGTTCTTC
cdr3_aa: CASSVVGGGGSYNEQFF

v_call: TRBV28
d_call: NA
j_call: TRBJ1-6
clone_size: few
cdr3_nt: TGTGCCAGCAGCTCAGACGACGGGAATAATTCACCCCTCCACTTT
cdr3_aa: CASSSDDGNNSPLHF

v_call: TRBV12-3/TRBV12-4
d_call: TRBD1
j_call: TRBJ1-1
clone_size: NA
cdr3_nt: TGTGCCAGCAGTTTTGGAGGGGGCCCGCAGGGTGAAACTGAAGCTTTCTTT
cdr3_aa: CASSFGGGPQGETEAFF

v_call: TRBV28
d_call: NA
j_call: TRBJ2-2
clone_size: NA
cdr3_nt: TGTGCCAGCAGTTTCCAGACTAGAGAGGGGGAGCTGTTTTTT
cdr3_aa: CASSFQTREGELFF

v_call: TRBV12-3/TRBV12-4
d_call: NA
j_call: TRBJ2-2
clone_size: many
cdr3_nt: TGTGCCAGCAGGCTAGGGGCCGGGGAGCTGTTTTTT
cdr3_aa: CASRLGAGELFF

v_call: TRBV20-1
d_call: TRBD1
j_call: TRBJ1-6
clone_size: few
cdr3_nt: TGCAGTGCTAGAGTAACTGGGACAGGGAATAATTCACCCCTCCACTTT
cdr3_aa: CSARVTGTGNNSPLHF

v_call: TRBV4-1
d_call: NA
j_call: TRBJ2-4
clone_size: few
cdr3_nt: TGCGCCAGCAGCCAAGATTGGGGGACCCAAGCGTCCAAAAACATTCAGTACTTC
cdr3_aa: CASSQDWGTQASKNIQYF

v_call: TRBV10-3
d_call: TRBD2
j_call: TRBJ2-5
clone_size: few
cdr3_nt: TGTGCCATCAGGACCCTGGGACTAGCGGAAGAGACCCAGTACTTC
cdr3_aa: CAIRTLGLAEETQYF

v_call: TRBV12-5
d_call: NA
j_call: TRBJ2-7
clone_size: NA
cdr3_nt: TGTGCTAGTGGTCCTGGACAACCGAGCTCCTACGAGCAGTACTTC
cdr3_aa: CASGPGQPSSYEQYF

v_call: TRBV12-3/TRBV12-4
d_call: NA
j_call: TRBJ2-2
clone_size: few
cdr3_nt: TGTGCCAGCAGGAAAGGGACAGCGGACTACGGGGAGCTGTTTTTT
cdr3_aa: CASRKGTADYGELFF